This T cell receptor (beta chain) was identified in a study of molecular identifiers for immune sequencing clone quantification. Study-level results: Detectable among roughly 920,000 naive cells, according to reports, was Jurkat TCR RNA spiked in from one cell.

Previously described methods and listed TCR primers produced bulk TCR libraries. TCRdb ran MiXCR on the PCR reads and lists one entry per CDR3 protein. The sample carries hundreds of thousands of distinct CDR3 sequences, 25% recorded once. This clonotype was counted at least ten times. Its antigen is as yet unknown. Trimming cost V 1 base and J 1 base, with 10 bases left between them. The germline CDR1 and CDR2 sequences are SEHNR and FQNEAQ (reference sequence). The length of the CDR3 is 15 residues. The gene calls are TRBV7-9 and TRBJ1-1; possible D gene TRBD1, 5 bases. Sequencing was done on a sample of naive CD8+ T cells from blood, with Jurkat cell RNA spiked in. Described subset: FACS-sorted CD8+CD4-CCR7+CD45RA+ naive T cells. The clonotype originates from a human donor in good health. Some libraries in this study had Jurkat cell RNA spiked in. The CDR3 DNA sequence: TGTGCCAGCAGCTTAGGATACGGACAGAACACTGAAGCTTTCTTT. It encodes CASSLGYGQNTEAFF.